This T cell receptor (beta chain) was sequenced during a study of blood T cell repertoires in COVID-19. On the study more broadly: Samples came from the United States, Italy and Spain, spanning acute and convalescent COVID-19. PBMCs, B-cell-depleted T cells, or T cells provided the cDNA or gDNA that made up the material.

Authors' methods: The assay estimated nucleated cells by amplifying reference gene primers. The method was immunoSEQ multiplex PCR; TCRdb's version includes in-frame clones alone and lacks a portion of them. The D gene and trimming were derived from the DNA, and the V and J assignments and clone size from that table. The sample gives fewer than 500,000 clones, 81% of which show up once; 0.85% to 1.3% is in the top ten. Trimming took 8 bases from V and 4 from J; bases not matched to a gene: 3. The CDR3 has 12 residues. Per the germline V gene, CDR1 is MNHEY and CDR2 is SVGAGI. This clone has just a few counts.

The source material was peripheral blood. The sequence derives from a human donor with acute or convalescent COVID-19. The donor label of this sample is uncertain. V usage is TRBV6-5 and J usage is TRBJ1-1; 8 positions match TRBD1. CDR3 sequence (DNA): TGTGCCAGCCCAACAGGGGGCACTGAAGCTTTCTTT. It encodes CASPTGGTEAFF.